This TCR beta chain was identified in a study of blood T cell repertoires in COVID-19. Profiling relied on immunoSEQ multiplex PCR, and the TCRdb table lists in-frame clones only, not all of them. The sample shows about 430,000 clones, 70% to 90% of them seen only once. The V segment lost 1 base and the J segment 5 bases; nucleotides outside the gene matches: 7. This CDR3 has 15 amino acids. Germline V lookup: CDR1 SGHVS, CDR2 FQNEAQ. The chain uses TRBV7-8 and TRBJ1-2; 7 bases align to TRBD1. Sequenced material: peripheral blood. The source of this sequence is a young man with COVID-19, enrolled during active disease. CDR3 bases: TGTGCCAGCAGCTTAGGGGGACAGTCCTTTTATGGCTACACCTTC. Its protein is CASSLGGQSFYGYTF. Combining the CDR3 with reference TRBV7-8 and TRBJ1-2 gives the whole variable domain GAGVSQSPRYKVAKRGQDVALRCDPISGHVSLFWYQQALGQGPEFLTYFQNEAQLDKSGLPSDRFFAERPEGSVSTLKIQRTQQEDSAVYLCASSLGGQSFYGYTFGSGTRLTVV.